The entry below gives a single T cell receptor beta chain sequence along with its context. It has no known antigen specificity. No quality values exist for individual bases; no much larger clone is one base distant. This specimen's treatment or condition label, per the study, means: allogeneic hematopoietic cell transplantation with graft depleted of TCRalphabeta T cells and CD19 B cells. The transplant recipients were children given TCRalphabeta/CD19-depleted allogeneic hematopoietic cell grafts. The germline V gene encodes CDR1 MNHNS and CDR2 SASEGT. The CDR3 numbers 14 residues from cysteine through phenylalanine. The entry retains the CDR3 DNA only, 42 bases that are in frame from base 1. The junction shows trimming of 7 bases on V and 7 bases on J, plus 20 bases between the germline ends. Library method: PCR. The sequencer listed for this sample is Illumina HiSeq 2500. TCR library preparation used molecular barcoding, with unique molecular identifiers applied to normalize quantification of the TCRbeta repertoire. TCRdb reprocessed the public reads (quality trimming at Q25 with fastp, clone calling with MiXCR) and kept in-frame beta chains. Rows with a matching CDR3 protein are joined into one entry that keeps the most common DNA and genes. The sample table shows about 1,000,000 distinct CDR3 sequences, and about 29% are seen once. Of the sample, 28% falls within the top ten clones.

This specimen comes from a study of T-cell reconstitution after alpha-beta-depleted transplantation in children (dated by TCRdb to 2016 to 2017). Regarding the complete study: Using TCR repertoire profiling, the study quantitatively followed how T-cell immune reconstitution unfolded in children after TCRalphabeta/CD19-depleted allogeneic hematopoietic cell transplantation.

Here is what the overall study found, with its caveats: The apparently early alphabetaT-cell count recovery about two months after transplant was reportedly dependent on only several hundred rapidly expanded clones derived from non-depleted graft cells. The high TCRbeta diversity at day 60 in some patients was ascribed to recipient T cells and intrathymic progenitors that had survived conditioning. The frequencies of hyperexpanded clones fell over the following months, and after one year, T-cell counts and TCRbeta diversity were mostly attributed to newly produced T cells.

The clonotype was recovered from a boy in the first two years of life who had a stem cell transplant for SCID, so the T cells may come from the graft donor. The chain is made from TRBV6-1 and TRBJ2-7; the D gene is perhaps TRBD1, on 5 matching bases. Sample: PBMCs, mostly from graft donor cells, taken 360 days after TCRalphabeta/CD19-depleted stem cell transplant. The sequence in DNA is TGTGCCAGCACCCACCGGGCCTTAAAGGGGGAGCAGTACTTC. Translated, it gives CASTHRALKGEQYF.